The TCR beta chain described here comes from a study of T cell responses to AZD1222 COVID-19 vaccine. Study findings and constraints: Donors were chiefly white British, with a greater number of females, and clonal diversity was perhaps underestimated.

Remarks on this clone: What it recognizes is unknown.

Produced via immunoSEQ multiplex PCR; TCRdb's table is partial and in-frame only. The table shows roughly 150,000 clones, with around 90% occurring only once. The CDR3 has 15 amino acids. V gave up 3 bases and J gave up 3 bases, with 14 bases separating them. In germline, CDR1 is LNHDA, CDR2 SQIVND (reference sequence). The sequence was obtained from an adult who received the AZD1222 COVID-19 vaccine. Specimen: peripheral blood, collected 28 days after the second AZD1222 dose. J is TRBJ1-2 and V is TRBV19; D might be TRBD1 (6 bases). The CDR3 coding sequence is TGTGCCAGTAGTATCTATAACAGGGCAGACTATGGCTACACCTTC. Residues: CASSIYNRADYGYTF.